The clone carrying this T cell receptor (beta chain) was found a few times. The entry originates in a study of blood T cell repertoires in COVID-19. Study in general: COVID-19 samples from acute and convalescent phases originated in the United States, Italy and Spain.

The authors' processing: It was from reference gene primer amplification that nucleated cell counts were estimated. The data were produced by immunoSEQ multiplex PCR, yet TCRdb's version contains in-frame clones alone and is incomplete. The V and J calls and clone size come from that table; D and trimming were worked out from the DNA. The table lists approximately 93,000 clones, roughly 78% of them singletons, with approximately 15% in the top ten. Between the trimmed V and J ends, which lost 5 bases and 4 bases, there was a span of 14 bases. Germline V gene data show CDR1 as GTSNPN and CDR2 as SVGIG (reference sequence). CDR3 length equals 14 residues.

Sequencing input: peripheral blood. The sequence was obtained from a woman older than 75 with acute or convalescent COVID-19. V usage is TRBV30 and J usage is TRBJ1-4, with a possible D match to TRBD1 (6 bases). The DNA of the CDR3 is TGTGCCTGGGGATCCGGGACAATTAATGAAAAACTGTTTTTT. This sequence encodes CAWGSGTINEKLFF. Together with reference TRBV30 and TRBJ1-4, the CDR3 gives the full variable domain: SQTIHQWPATLVQPVGSPLSLECTVEGTSNPNLYWYRQAAGRGLQLLFYSVGIGQISSEVPQNLSASRPQDRQFILSSKKLLLSDSGFYLCAWGSGTINEKLFFGSGTQLSVL.